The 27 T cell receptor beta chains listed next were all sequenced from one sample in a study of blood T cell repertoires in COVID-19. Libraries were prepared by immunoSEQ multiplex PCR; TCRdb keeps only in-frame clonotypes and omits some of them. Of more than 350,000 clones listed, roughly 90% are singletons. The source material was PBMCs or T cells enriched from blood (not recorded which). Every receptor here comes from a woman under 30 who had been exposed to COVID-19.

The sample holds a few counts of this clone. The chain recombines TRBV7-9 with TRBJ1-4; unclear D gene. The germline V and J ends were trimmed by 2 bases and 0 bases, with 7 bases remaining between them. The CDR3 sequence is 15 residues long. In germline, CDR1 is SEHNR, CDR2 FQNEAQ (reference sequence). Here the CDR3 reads CASSLNLATNEKLFF. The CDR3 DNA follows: TGTGCCAGCAGCTTAAATCTTGCAACTAATGAAAAACTGTTTTTT.

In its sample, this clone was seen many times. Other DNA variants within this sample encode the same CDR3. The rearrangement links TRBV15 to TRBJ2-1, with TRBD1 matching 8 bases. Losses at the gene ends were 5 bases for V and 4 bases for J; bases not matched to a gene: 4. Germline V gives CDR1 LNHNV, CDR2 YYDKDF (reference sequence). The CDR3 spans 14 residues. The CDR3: CATSRGQDYNEQFF. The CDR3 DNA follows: TGTGCCACCAGCCGGGGACAGGATTACAATGAGCAGTTCTTC.

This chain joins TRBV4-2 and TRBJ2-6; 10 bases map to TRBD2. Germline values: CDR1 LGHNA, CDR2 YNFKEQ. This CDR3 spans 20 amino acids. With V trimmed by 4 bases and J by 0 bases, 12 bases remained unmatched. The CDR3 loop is CASSLLVGLAEISGANVLTF. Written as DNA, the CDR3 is TGTGCCAGCAGCCTATTGGTTGGACTAGCGGAGATCTCTGGGGCCAACGTCCTGACTTTC.

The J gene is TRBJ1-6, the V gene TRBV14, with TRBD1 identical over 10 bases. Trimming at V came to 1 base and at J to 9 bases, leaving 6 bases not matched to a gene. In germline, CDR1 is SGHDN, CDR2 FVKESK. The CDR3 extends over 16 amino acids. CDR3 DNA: TGTGCCAGCAGCCAAGCTCCGGGACAGGGGCGTTCACCCCTCCACTTT. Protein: CASSQAPGQGRSPLHF.

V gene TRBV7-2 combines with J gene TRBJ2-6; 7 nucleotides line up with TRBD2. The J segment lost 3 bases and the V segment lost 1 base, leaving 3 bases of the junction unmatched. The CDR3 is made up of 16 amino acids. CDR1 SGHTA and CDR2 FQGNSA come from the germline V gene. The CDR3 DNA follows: TGTGCCAGCAGCTTAGAGGGGAGGGTTGGGGCCAACGTCCTGACTTTC. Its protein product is CASSLEGRVGANVLTF.

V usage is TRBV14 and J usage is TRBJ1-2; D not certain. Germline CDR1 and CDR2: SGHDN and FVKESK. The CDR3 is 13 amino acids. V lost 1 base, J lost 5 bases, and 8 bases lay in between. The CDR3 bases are TGTGCCAGCAGCCAAGTCCCACAGTATGGCTACACCTTC. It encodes CASSQVPQYGYTF.

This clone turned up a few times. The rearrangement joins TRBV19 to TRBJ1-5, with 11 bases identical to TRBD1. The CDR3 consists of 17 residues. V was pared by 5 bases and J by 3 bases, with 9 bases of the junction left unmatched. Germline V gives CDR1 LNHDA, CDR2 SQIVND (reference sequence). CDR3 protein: CASSPGTGGRDNQPQHF. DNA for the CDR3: TGTGCCAGTAGTCCCGGGACAGGGGGTAGGGACAATCAGCCCCAGCATTTT.

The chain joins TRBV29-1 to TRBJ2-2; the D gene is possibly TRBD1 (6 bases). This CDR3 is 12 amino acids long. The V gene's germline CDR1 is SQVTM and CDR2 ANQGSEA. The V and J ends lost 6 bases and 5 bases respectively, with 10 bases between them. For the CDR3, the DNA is TGCAGCGTACAGGGCGGGACCGGGGAGCTGTTTTTT. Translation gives CSVQGGTGELFF.

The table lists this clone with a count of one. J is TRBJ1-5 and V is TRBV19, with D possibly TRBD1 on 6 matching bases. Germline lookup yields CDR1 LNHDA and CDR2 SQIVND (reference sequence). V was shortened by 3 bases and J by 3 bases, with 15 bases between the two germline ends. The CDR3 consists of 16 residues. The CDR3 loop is CASSMDSLVFNQPQHF. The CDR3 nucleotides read TGTGCCAGTAGTATGGACAGTTTAGTATTCAATCAGCCCCAGCATTTT.

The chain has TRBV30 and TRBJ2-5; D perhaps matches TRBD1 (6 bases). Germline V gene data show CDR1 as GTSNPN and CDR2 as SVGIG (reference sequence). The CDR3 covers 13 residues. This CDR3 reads CASSQGRQETQYF. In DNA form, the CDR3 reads TGTGCTTCGAGCCAGGGGAGACAAGAGACCCAGTACTTC.

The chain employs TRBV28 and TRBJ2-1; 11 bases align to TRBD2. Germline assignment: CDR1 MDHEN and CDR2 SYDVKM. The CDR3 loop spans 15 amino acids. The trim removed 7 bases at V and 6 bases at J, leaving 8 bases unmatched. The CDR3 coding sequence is TGTGCCAGCATTCTTAGCGGGGGGGCGGCCAATGAGCAGTTCTTC. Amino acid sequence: CASILSGGAANEQFF. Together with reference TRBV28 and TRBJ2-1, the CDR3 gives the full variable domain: DVKVTQSSRYLVKRTGEKVFLECVQDMDHENMFWYRQDPGLGLRLIYFSYDVKMKEKGDIPEGYSVSREKKERFSLILESASTNQTSMYLCASILSGGAANEQFFGPGTRLTVL.

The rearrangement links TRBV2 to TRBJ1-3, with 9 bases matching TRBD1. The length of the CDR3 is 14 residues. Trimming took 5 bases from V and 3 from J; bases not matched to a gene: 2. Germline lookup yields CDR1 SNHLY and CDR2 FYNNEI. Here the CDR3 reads CASSWTGVGNTIYF. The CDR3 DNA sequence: TGTGCCAGCAGTTGGACAGGGGTTGGAAACACCATATATTTT. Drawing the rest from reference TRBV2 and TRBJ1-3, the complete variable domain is EPEVTQTPSHQVTQMGQEVILRCVPISNHLYFYWYRQILGQKVEFLVSFYNNEISEKSEIFDDQFSVERPDGSNFTLKIRSTKLEDSAMYFCASSWTGVGNTIYFGEGSWLTVV.

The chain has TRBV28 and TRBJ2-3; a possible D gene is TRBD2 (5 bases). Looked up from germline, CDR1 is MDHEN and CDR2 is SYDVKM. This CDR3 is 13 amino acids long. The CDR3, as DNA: TGTACGAGTAGCGCCCTTTTCACAGATACGCAGTATTTT. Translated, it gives CTSSALFTDTQYF.

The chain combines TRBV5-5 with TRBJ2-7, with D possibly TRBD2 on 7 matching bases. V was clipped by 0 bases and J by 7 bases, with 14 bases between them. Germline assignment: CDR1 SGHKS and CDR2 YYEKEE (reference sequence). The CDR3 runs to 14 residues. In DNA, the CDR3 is TGTGCCAGCAGCTTGGATCGGGGGGCGCAAGAGCAGTACTTC. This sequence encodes CASSLDRGAQEQYF. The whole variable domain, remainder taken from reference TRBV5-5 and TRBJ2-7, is DAGVTQSPTHLIKTRGQQVTLRCSPISGHKSVSWYQQVLGQGPQFIFQYYEKEERGRGNFPDRFSARQFPNYSSELNVNALLLGDSALYLCASSLDRGAQEQYFGPGTRLTVT.

The CDR3 spells CASSLNQGRNEKLFF. For the CDR3, the DNA is TGTGCCAGCAGCTTAAATCAGGGGAGAAATGAAAAACTGTTTTTT. This chain connects TRBV7-2 to TRBJ1-4, with a tentative D call TRBD1 (6 bases). The CDR3 totals 15 residues. V was pared by 2 bases and J by 5 bases, with 12 bases between. Germline V gene data show CDR1 as SGHTA and CDR2 as FQGNSA.

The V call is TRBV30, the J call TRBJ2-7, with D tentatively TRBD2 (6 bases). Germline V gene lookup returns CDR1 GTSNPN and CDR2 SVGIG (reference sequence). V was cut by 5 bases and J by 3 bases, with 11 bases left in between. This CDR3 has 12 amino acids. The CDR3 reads CAWRPGLYEQYF. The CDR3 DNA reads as TGTGCCTGGCGCCCGGGACTCTACGAGCAGTACTTC.

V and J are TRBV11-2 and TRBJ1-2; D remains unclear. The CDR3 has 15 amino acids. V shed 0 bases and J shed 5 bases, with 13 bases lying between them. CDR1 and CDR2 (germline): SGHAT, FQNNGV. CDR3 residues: CASSLDPGLTYGYTF. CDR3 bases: TGTGCCAGCAGCTTAGATCCGGGTCTAACATATGGCTACACCTTC. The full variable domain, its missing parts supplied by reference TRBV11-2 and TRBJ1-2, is EAGVAQSPRYKIIEKRQSVAFWCNPISGHATLYWYQQILGQGPKLLIQFQNNGVVDDSQLPKDRFSAERLKGVDSTLKIQPAKLEDSAVYLCASSLDPGLTYGYTFGSGTRLTVV.

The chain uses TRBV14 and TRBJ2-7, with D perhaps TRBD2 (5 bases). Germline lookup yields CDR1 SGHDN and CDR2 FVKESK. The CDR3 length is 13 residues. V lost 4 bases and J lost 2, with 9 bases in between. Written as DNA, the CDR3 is TGTGCCAGCAGCCTCACCGGGACCTACGAGCAGTACTTC. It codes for CASSLTGTYEQYF.

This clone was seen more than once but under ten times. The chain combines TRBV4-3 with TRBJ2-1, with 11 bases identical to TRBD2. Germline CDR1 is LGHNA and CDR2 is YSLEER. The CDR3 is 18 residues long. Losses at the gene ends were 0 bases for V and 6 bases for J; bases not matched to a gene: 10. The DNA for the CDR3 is TGCGCCAGCAGCCAAGATTATAGCGGGGGGGCCTTCTTCAATGAGCAGTTCTTC. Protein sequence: CASSQDYSGGAFFNEQFF.

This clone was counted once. The CDR3 protein is CASRSTGLWEKLFF. The CDR3 DNA sequence: TGTGCCAGCAGATCAACAGGTCTATGGGAAAAACTGTTTTTT. This chain uses TRBV28 with TRBJ1-4, with a weak D call TRBD1 (5 bases). The CDR3 extends over 14 amino acids. Deletions cut 6 bases from V and 8 bases from J, with 16 bases between. The germline CDR1 and CDR2 sequences are MDHEN and SYDVKM.

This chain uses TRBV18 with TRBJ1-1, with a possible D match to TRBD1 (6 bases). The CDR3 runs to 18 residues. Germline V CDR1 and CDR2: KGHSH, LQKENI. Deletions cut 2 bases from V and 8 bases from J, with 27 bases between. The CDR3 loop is CASSPERFLTGYPGEAFF. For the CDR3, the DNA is TGTGCCAGCTCACCAGAAAGATTTCTGACAGGATATCCCGGAGAAGCTTTCTTT.

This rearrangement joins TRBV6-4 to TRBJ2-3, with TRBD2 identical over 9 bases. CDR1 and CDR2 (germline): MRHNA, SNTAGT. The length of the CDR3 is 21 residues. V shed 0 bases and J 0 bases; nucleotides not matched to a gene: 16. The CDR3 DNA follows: TGTGCCAGCAGTGACTCGACTCCTGGGGCGGGAGGGCCCGAAAGCACAGATACGCAGTATTTT. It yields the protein CASSDSTPGAGGPESTDTQYF.

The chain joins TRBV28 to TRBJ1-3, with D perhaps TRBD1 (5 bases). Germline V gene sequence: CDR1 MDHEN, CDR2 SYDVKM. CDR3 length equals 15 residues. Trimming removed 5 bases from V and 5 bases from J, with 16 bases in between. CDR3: CASSPGGIPRNTIYF. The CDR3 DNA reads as TGTGCCAGCAGTCCGGGGGGGATACCCCGAAACACCATATATTTT.

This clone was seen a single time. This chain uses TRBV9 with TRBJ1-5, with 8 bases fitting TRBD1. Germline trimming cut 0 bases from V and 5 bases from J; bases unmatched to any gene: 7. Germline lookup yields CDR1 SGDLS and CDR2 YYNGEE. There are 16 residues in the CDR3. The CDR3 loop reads CASSVGPGGGDQPQHF. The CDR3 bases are TGTGCCAGCAGCGTAGGGCCAGGGGGCGGGGATCAGCCCCAGCATTTT.

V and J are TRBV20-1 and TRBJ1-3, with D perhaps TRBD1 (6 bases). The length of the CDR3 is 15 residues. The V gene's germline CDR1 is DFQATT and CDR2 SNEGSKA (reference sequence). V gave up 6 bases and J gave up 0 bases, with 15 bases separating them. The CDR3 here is CSASWGQHSGNTIYF. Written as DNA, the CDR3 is TGCAGTGCCAGTTGGGGGCAGCACTCTGGAAACACCATATATTTT.

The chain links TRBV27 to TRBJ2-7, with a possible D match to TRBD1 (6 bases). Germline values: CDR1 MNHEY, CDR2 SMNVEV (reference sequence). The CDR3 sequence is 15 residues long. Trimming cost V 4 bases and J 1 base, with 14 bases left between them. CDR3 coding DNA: TGTGCCAGCAGTTCGCAGACAGGTTGGTCCTACGAGCAGTACTTC. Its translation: CASSSQTGWSYEQYF.

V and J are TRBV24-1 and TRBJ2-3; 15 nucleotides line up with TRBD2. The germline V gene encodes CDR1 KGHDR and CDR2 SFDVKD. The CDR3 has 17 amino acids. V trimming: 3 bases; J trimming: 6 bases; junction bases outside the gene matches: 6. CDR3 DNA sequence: TGTGCCACCAGTGATCCGGGACTAGCGGGAGGTCAGGATACGCAGTATTTT. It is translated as CATSDPGLAGGQDTQYF.